Shown below are 30 T cell receptor beta chains from a single sample sequenced in a study of early T cells in non-severe SARS-CoV-2 infection (dated by TCRdb to the early 2020s). Library construction relied on 5' RACE. The sequencer was a NextSeq 500. Through fastp at Q25 and MiXCR, TCRdb rebuilt clones from the public reads, retaining in-frame beta chains. For every CDR3 protein sequence, its rows merge into one entry that carries the most common genes and DNA. The sample table contains about 85,000 distinct CDR3 sequences; only one count was recorded for approximately 15% of them. The ten biggest clones cover approximately 7.5% of the sample. The sample comprised whole blood. Receptors were obtained from an adult who was a healthcare worker with PCR-confirmed SARS-CoV-2 infection or an uninfected control (not recorded which).

A few counts support this clonotype. The V gene is TRBV19, the J gene TRBJ1-4, with TRBD1 as a possible D gene (5 bases). The CDR3 runs to 13 residues. Trimming pared 7 bases from V and 5 bases from J, leaving 11 bases between. Germline CDR1 is LNHDA and CDR2 is SQIVND (reference sequence). For the CDR3, the DNA is TGTGCCAGTACGGGGCTCATCAATGAAAAACTGTTTTTT. Its protein is CASTGLINEKLFF. The full variable domain, in which reference TRBV19 and TRBJ1-4 provide the parts outside the CDR3, is DGGITQSPKYLFRKEGQNVTLSCEQNLNHDAMYWYRQDPGQGLRLIYYSQIVNDFQKGDIAEGYSVSREKKESFPLTVTSAQKNPTAFYLCASTGLINEKLFFGSGTQLSVL.

The rearrangement links TRBV20-1 to TRBJ2-1; no definite D call. Germline V CDR1 and CDR2: DFQATT, SNEGSKA (reference sequence). V lost 1 base and J lost 4, with 8 bases in between. The CDR3 has 13 residues. The CDR3 spells CSARGSEYNEQFF. CDR3 coding DNA: TGCAGTGCTAGAGGGAGCGAATACAATGAGCAGTTCTTC.

This clonotype was detected only a few times. The rearrangement joins TRBV29-1 to TRBJ2-1, with TRBD1 matching 8 bases. This CDR3 comprises 12 residues. CDR1 is SQVTM, CDR2 ANQGSEA, per germline. The trim removed 6 bases at V and 7 bases at J, leaving 5 bases unmatched. The CDR3 region has the DNA TGCAGCGTGGGGTACAGGGGGAATGAGCAGTTCTTC. Its translation: CSVGYRGNEQFF.

The chain joins TRBV6-5 to TRBJ1-2, with TRBD1 matching 7 bases. This CDR3 has 18 residues. CDR1 is MNHEY and CDR2 is SVGAGI in the germline V gene. J gave up 5 bases and V 2 bases, and 17 bases lay outside the gene matches. This CDR3 is CASSYVGGRGRVNYGYTF. DNA for the CDR3: TGTGCCAGCAGTTACGTTGGGGGAAGGGGGCGCGTCAATTATGGCTACACCTTC.

The CDR3: CASSRRDNEQFF. The CDR3 DNA sequence: TGTGCCAGCAGCCGACGCGACAATGAGCAGTTCTTC. The chain is built from TRBV13 and TRBJ2-1; D remains ambiguous. The CDR3 has 12 amino acids. V lost 5 bases and J lost 5, with 7 bases in between. Germline loops: CDR1 PRHDT, CDR2 FYEKMQ (reference sequence).

The rearrangement links TRBV27 to TRBJ2-7, with a weak D call TRBD2 (6 bases). The CDR3 consists of 15 residues. CDR1 is MNHEY and CDR2 is SMNVEV in the germline V gene (reference sequence). The germline V and J ends were trimmed by 4 bases and 5 bases, with 18 bases remaining between them. CDR3 nucleotide sequence: TGTGCCAGCAGTTCCGTTCCCGGGAGCGGCCACGAGCAGTACTTC. This codes for CASSSVPGSGHEQYF.

The V gene is TRBV6-2 or TRBV6-3, the J gene TRBJ1-4; D not certain. V lost 5 bases to trimming and J lost 0 bases, with 10 bases between them. CDR1 and CDR2 (germline): MNHEY, SVGEGT. The CDR3 has 15 amino acids. The CDR3 sequence is CASSDTDPTNEKLFF. The CDR3 DNA reads TGTGCCAGCAGTGATACAGATCCAACTAATGAAAAACTGTTTTTT.

The chain recombines TRBV28 with TRBJ2-4; 7 bases agree with TRBD2. This CDR3 is built from 16 residues. Germline-derived CDR1 and CDR2 are MDHEN and SYDVKM. V was clipped by 2 bases and J by 0 bases; unmatched bases: 4. The CDR3 DNA follows: TGTGCCAGCAGTTTAGAGGCTAGCGGAGCCAAAAACATTCAGTACTTC. It codes for CASSLEASGAKNIQYF.

This clonotype was detected only a few times. The chain employs TRBV4-1 and TRBJ2-7; D call uncertain. Trimming stripped 1 base from V and 5 bases from J, with 9 bases between. Germline lookup yields CDR1 MGHRA and CDR2 YSYEKL. The CDR3 is 13 amino acids. CDR3 in DNA: TGCGCCAGCAGCCAAGCCACGAAGCACGAGCAGTACTTC. Translated, it gives CASSQATKHEQYF.

The J gene is TRBJ2-7, the V gene TRBV5-4, with D maybe TRBD1 (7 bases). Germline-derived CDR1 and CDR2 are SGHNT and YYREEE (reference sequence). The CDR3 extends over 15 amino acids. V shed 3 bases and J shed 6 bases, with 19 bases lying between them. The CDR3 bases are TGTGCCAGCAGCTCCCCGAGGGGGCGGGACATCGAGCAGTACTTC. Translation gives CASSSPRGRDIEQYF.

The CDR3 spells CASSPLATGTNYGYTF. CDR3 coding DNA: TGTGCCAGCTCACCACTTGCGACCGGAACTAACTATGGCTACACCTTC. This chain connects TRBV18 to TRBJ1-2; unclear D gene. CDR3 size: 16 residues. Trimming took 1 base from V and 0 from J, leaving 12 bases between them. Per germline, CDR1 KGHSH and CDR2 LQKENI. The variable domain in full, with the rest retrieved from reference TRBV18 and TRBJ1-2, is NAGVMQNPRHLVRRRGQEARLRCSPMKGHSHVYWYRQLPEEGLKFMVYLQKENIIDESGMPKERFSAEFPKEGPSILRIQQVVRGDSAAYFCASSPLATGTNYGYTFGSGTRLTVV.

CDR3 sequence: CASSLGGASYNEQFF. CDR3 DNA sequence: TGTGCCAGCAGCTTAGGGGGGGCCTCCTACAATGAGCAGTTCTTC. The gene calls are TRBV7-8 and TRBJ2-1; D may be TRBD1 or TRBD2 (6 bases each). The germline V gene encodes CDR1 SGHVS and CDR2 FQNEAQ. The CDR3 totals 15 residues. Trimming left V 1 base short and J 0 bases short, with 7 bases between.

There are a few counts of this clonotype. This chain connects TRBV11-2 to TRBJ2-1; 9 positions match TRBD2. V was clipped by 0 bases and J by 7 bases; unmatched bases: 4. This CDR3 has 15 residues. CDR1 and CDR2 from the germline V gene are SGHAT and FQNNGV. CDR3 residues: CASSLELAGSNEQFF. The CDR3 DNA is TGTGCCAGCAGCTTAGAACTAGCGGGTAGTAATGAGCAGTTCTTC.

In regard to this clonotype: At one end the junction does not follow the germline gene, possibly because of a read error. J is TRBJ1-6 and V is TRBV27, with D perhaps matching TRBD1 (6 bases). CDR1 MNHEY and CDR2 SMNVEV come from the germline V gene (reference sequence). This CDR3 contains 11 residues. CDR3 protein: CASSYSDRRPF. CDR3 nucleotide sequence: TGTGCCAGCAGTTACAGCGACAGGAGACCCTTT.

The rearrangement joins TRBV29-1 to TRBJ1-2; D not certain. Germline V gene lookup returns CDR1 SQVTM and CDR2 ANQGSEA. The V end was cut by 4 bases, the J end by 4 bases, with 10 bases between. The CDR3 runs to 12 residues. CDR3 protein: CSVGRTGYGYTF. DNA for the CDR3: TGCAGCGTTGGGCGGACGGGCTATGGCTACACCTTC.

This chain links TRBV20-1 with TRBJ2-7; 7 bases line up with TRBD1. Trimming removed 5 bases from V and 2 bases from J; junction bases left unmatched: 3. CDR3 length: 12 amino acids. Germline assignment: CDR1 DFQATT and CDR2 SNEGSKA (reference sequence). The CDR3 reads CSARDSTYEQYF. Here the CDR3 DNA reads TGCAGTGCTCGGGACAGTACCTACGAGCAGTACTTC.

Many counts were recorded for this clonotype. This chain connects TRBV12-3 or TRBV12-4 to TRBJ1-2; 7 nucleotides align to TRBD1. This CDR3 comprises 13 residues. V shed 3 bases and J 7 bases; nucleotides not matched to a gene: 5. The CDR3 coding sequence is TGTGCCAGCAGTTTTAACAGGGGAGGTGGCTACACCTTC. Its protein product is CASSFNRGGGYTF.

This clonotype has ten or more counts. At one of its ends the junction is not consistent with the germline gene, which may arise from a read error. The CDR3 reads CASSTSAQPALEKYF. The CDR3, as DNA: TGCGCCAGCAGTACGAGCGCTCAACCGGCCCTCGAGAAGTACTTC. The gene calls are TRBV10-2 and TRBJ2-7; D is undetermined. Germline CDR1 is WSHSY and CDR2 is SAAADI. This CDR3 has 15 amino acids.

This sequence joins TRBV27 and TRBJ2-7, with 12 bases identical to TRBD2. Germline assignment: CDR1 MNHEY and CDR2 SMNVEV (reference sequence). Losses at the gene ends were 6 bases for V and 3 bases for J; bases not matched to a gene: 6. This CDR3 has 15 amino acids. The CDR3 DNA sequence: TGTGCCAGCAGAAGGACTAGCGGGAAAGTCTACGAGCAGTACTTC. This encodes CASRRTSGKVYEQYF.

This clonotype was recorded many times. The chain links TRBV18 to TRBJ1-1; tentative D call: TRBD1 (5 bases). With 5 bases removed from V and 6 bases from J, the gap between germline ends came to 13 bases. The CDR3 spans 13 residues. The germline V gene encodes CDR1 KGHSH and CDR2 LQKENI. The CDR3 sequence is CASSSSRQSEAFF. CDR3 nucleotide sequence: TGTGCCAGCTCAAGTTCGCGACAGTCTGAAGCTTTCTTT.

This clonotype was seen more than once but under ten times. This chain links TRBV29-1 with TRBJ2-2; the D is unclear. The CDR3 is made up of 15 amino acids. Germline loops: CDR1 SQVTM, CDR2 ANQGSEA. The ends were cut back, 0 bases at V and 2 bases at J, with 10 bases in the middle. The CDR3 sequence is CSVEDARTNTGELFF. CDR3 nucleotides: TGCAGCGTTGAAGATGCCAGGACCAACACCGGGGAGCTGTTTTTT.

This clonotype was counted a few times. V gene TRBV7-2 combines with J gene TRBJ2-7; tentative D call: TRBD1 (6 bases). V lost 3 bases to trimming and J lost 5 bases, with 20 bases between them. The germline CDR1 and CDR2 sequences are SGHTA and FQGNSA. The CDR3 is 16 residues long. CDR3 sequence: CASSFAGVGLEHEQYF. The CDR3 coding sequence is TGTGCCAGCAGCTTCGCAGGGGTAGGCCTTGAGCACGAGCAGTACTTC.

This chain links TRBV30 with TRBJ2-2; D is unclear. The CDR3 runs to 14 residues. Trimming left V 0 bases short and J 2 bases short, with 7 bases between. Germline V gene sequence: CDR1 GTSNPN, CDR2 SVGIG (reference sequence). CDR3 bases: TGTGCCTGGAGTGTCCTAGTTAACACCGGGGAGCTGTTTTTT. Translated: CAWSVLVNTGELFF.

The CDR3 here is CASSDGTGIEQYF. DNA for the CDR3: TGTGCCAGCAGTGACGGGACAGGAATCGAGCAGTACTTC. This chain joins TRBV2 and TRBJ2-7, with 8 bases aligning to TRBD1. From germline, CDR1 is SNHLY and CDR2 FYNNEI. The CDR3 is made up of 13 amino acids. Germline trimming cut 3 bases from V and 6 bases from J; bases unmatched to any gene: 4. The complete variable domain, with remaining parts taken from reference TRBV2 and TRBJ2-7, reads EPEVTQTPSHQVTQMGQEVILRCVPISNHLYFYWYRQILGQKVEFLVSFYNNEISEKSEIFDDQFSVERPDGSNFTLKIRSTKLEDSAMYFCASSDGTGIEQYFGPGTRLTVT.

This clonotype was observed a handful of times. The chain uses TRBV21-1 and TRBJ2-1. TRBV21-1 is reported as a pseudogene. This CDR3 region has 15 residues. The CDR3 spells CASSVHFGSYNEQFF. In DNA, the CDR3 is TGTGCCAGCAGCGTCCACTTTGGCTCCTACAATGAGCAGTTCTTC.

Many counts were recorded for this clonotype. The rearrangement joins TRBV18 to TRBJ1-5; unclear D gene. This CDR3 is built from 12 residues. From germline, CDR1 is KGHSH and CDR2 LQKENI. V gave up 3 bases and J gave up 3 bases, with 3 bases separating them. The CDR3 protein is CASSPNNQPQHF. CDR3 DNA sequence: TGTGCCAGCTCACCGAACAATCAGCCCCAGCATTTT. Complete variable domain (other parts from reference TRBV18 and TRBJ1-5): NAGVMQNPRHLVRRRGQEARLRCSPMKGHSHVYWYRQLPEEGLKFMVYLQKENIIDESGMPKERFSAEFPKEGPSILRIQQVVRGDSAAYFCASSPNNQPQHFGDGTRLSIL.

This clonotype has just a few counts. This chain connects TRBV7-6 to TRBJ2-7, with a weak D call TRBD1 (5 bases). From germline, CDR1 is SGHVS and CDR2 FNYEAQ. Trimming took off 5 bases at V and 2 bases at J, with 13 bases between the two ends. The CDR3 extends over 14 amino acids. This CDR3 reads CASSHPDSTYEQYF. The CDR3 bases are TGTGCCAGCAGCCATCCAGACAGTACCTACGAGCAGTACTTC.

This rearrangement joins TRBV7-2 to TRBJ1-5; TRBD1 agrees at 8 bases. This CDR3 is 15 amino acids long. V dropped 5 bases and J dropped 2; count of bases not matched to a gene: 5. CDR1 is SGHTA and CDR2 is FQGNSA in the germline V gene. The CDR3 bases are TGTGCCAGCAGCCAAAGGACAGGGCGCAATCAGCCCCAGCATTTT. Its protein is CASSQRTGRNQPQHF.

This clonotype was counted at least ten times. The chain joins TRBV9 to TRBJ2-1; 11 bases are a match to TRBD1. Germline V gives CDR1 SGDLS, CDR2 YYNGEE. J gave up 7 bases and V 7 bases, and 13 bases lay outside the gene matches. The CDR3 is made up of 16 amino acids. CDR3 DNA: TGTGCCAGCGGACGGGGAGGGACAGGGGGTAGGAATGAGCAGTTCTTC. Residues: CASGRGGTGGRNEQFF.

There are a few counts of this clonotype. Germline and junction disagree at one end, which may indicate a read error. CDR3 nucleotide sequence: TGTGCCAGCAGCTCCCTCCTCGGACAGCTTACACTCTTC. This encodes CASSSLLGQLTLF. J is TRBJ2-1 and V is TRBV11-2; a weak D match, TRBD1 (6 bases). Germline V lookup: CDR1 SGHAT, CDR2 FQNNGV. The CDR3 extends over 13 amino acids.